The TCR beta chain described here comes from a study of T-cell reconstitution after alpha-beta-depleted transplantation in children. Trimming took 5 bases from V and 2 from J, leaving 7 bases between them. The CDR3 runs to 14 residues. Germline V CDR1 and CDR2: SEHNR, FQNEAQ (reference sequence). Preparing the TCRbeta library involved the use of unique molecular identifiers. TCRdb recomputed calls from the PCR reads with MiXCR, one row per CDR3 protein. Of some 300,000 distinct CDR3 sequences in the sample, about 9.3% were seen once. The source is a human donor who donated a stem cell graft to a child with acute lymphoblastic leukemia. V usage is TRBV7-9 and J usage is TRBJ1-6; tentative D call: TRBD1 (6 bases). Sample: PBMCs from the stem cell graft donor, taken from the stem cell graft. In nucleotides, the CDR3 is TGTGCCAGCAGCAGGGACACCTATAATTCACCCCTCCACTTT. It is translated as CASSRDTYNSPLHF.